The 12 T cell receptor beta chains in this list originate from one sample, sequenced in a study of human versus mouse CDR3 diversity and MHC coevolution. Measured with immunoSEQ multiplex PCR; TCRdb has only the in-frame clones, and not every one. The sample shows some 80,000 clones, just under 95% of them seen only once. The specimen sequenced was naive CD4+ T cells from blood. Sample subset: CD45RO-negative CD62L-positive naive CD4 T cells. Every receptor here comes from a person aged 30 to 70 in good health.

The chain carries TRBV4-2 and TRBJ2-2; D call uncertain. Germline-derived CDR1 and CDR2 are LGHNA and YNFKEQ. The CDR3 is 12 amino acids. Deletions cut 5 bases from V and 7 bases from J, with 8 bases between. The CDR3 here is CASSIEFGELFF. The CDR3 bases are TGTGCCAGCAGCATTGAGTTCGGGGAGCTGTTTTTT.

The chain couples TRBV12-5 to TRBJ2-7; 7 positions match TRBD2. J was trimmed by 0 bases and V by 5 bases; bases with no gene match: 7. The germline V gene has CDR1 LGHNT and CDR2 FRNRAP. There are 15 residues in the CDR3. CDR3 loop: CASGPTSVSSYEQYF. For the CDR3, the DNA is TGTGCTAGTGGTCCCACTAGCGTTAGCTCCTACGAGCAGTACTTC.

CDR3 amino acids: CASSYSRGQNTEAFF. CDR3 nucleotides: TGTGCCAGCAGTTACTCGCGGGGCCAGAACACTGAAGCTTTCTTT. This chain uses TRBV6-5 with TRBJ1-1; possible D gene TRBD1, 5 bases. V dropped 0 bases and J dropped 1 base, with 9 bases sitting between them. The CDR3 totals 15 residues. Germline CDR1 MNHEY, CDR2 SVGAGI.

Written as DNA, the CDR3 is TGTGCCAGCAGGATAATCCGGACTAGCGGTCCCCCGGAAGTATATACGCAGTATTTT. Its translation: CASRIIRTSGPPEVYTQYF. The gene calls are TRBV2 and TRBJ2-3; 10 bases are shared with TRBD2. Germline V gene sequence: CDR1 SNHLY, CDR2 FYNNEI. The CDR3 length is 19 residues. With V trimmed by 6 bases and J by 7 bases, 22 bases remained unmatched.

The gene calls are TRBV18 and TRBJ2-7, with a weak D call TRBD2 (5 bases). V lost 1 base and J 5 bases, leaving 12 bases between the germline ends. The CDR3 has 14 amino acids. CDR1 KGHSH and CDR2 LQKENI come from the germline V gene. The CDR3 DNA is TGTGCCAGCTCACCACTGGCAGGAGGCAACGAGCAGTACTTC. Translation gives CASSPLAGGNEQYF.

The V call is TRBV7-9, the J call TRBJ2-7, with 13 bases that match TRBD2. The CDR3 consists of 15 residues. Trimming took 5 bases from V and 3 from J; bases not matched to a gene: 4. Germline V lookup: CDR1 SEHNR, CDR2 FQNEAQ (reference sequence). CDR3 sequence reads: CASSPGLAGDYEQYF. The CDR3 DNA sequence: TGTGCCAGCAGCCCCGGACTAGCGGGAGACTACGAGCAGTACTTC.

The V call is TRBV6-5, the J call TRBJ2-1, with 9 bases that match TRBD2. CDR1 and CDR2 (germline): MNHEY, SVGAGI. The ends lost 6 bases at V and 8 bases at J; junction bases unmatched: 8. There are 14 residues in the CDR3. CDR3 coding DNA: TGTGCCAGCAGCCCGGGACTAGCTAACGATGAGCAGTTCTTC. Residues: CASSPGLANDEQFF.

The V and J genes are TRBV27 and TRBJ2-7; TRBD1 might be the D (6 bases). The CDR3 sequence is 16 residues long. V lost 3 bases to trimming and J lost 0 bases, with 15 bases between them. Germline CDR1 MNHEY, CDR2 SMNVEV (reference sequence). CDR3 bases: TGTGCCAGCAGTTTTTCCGGGACAACTCTCTCCTACGAGCAGTACTTC. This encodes CASSFSGTTLSYEQYF.

The CDR3 loop reads CASSRLAGGGGTDTQYF. The CDR3 DNA follows: TGCGCCAGCAGCAGGCTAGCGGGGGGGGGAGGCACAGATACGCAGTATTTT. The chain carries TRBV5-1 and TRBJ2-3, with 12 bases fitting TRBD2. Trimming removed 4 bases from V and 1 base from J; junction bases left unmatched: 7. The CDR3 has 17 amino acids. Germline assignment: CDR1 SGHRS and CDR2 YFSETQ.

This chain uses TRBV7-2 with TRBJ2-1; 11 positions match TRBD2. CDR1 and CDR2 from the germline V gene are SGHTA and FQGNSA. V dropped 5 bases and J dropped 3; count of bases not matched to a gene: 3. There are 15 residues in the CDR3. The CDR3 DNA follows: TGTGCCAGCAGCCGCGGACTAGCGGGCTACAATGAGCAGTTCTTC. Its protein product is CASSRGLAGYNEQFF. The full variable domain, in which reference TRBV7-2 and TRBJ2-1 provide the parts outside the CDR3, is GAGVSQSPSNKVTEKGKDVELRCDPISGHTALYWYRQSLGQGLEFLIYFQGNSAPDKSGLPSDRFSAERTGGSVSTLTIQRTQQEDSAVYLCASSRGLAGYNEQFFGPGTRLTVL.

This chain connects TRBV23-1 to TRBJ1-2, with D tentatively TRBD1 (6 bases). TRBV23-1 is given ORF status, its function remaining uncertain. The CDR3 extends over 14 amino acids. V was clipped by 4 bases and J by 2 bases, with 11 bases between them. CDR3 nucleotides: TGCGCCAGCAGTCGCCGGGACAAGAACTATGGCTACACCTTC. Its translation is CASSRRDKNYGYTF.

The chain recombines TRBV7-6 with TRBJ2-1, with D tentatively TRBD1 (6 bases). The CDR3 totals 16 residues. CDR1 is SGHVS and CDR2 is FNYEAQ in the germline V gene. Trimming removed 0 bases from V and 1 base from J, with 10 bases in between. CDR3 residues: CASSLAIGGSYNEQFF. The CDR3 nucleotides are TGTGCCAGCAGCTTAGCGATAGGGGGATCCTACAATGAGCAGTTCTTC.